This note documents a single TCR beta chain sequence. What it recognizes is unknown. Per germline, CDR1 MGHDK and CDR2 SYGVNS. Trimming took 4 bases from V and 5 from J; bases not matched to a gene: 16. The CDR3 sequence is 17 residues long. Only in-frame clones appear in the TCRdb table, and some are missing; sequencing was by immunoSEQ multiplex PCR. This table holds about 400,000 clones, roughly four fifths found once. Treatment meaning: 15 to 20 received Ad26.COV2.S at low or high dose, single or two shots; about 5 received placebo; per-sample allocation not given. Sampling was performed 63 days after the first vaccine or placebo injection. Cohort 1b enrolled adults aged 18-55 years in Boston. This sample is part of a study of Ad26.COV2.S vaccination and SARS-CoV-2 variants. Study overall: Once or twice, 56 days apart, Ad26.COV2.S was delivered intramuscularly. Study-level findings and limits: Vaccine and placebo recipients had similar non-spike TCR breadth. Breadth, reportedly substantial, characterized the spike-specific CD8+ and CD4+ T cell responses after vaccination.

V and J are TRBV25-1 and TRBJ2-5; TRBD1 agrees at 7 bases. This clonotype originated in a person between 18 and 65 years old who received the Ad26.COV2.S COVID-19 vaccine or a placebo. The sample in question was peripheral blood, obtained in a trial of Ad26.COV2.S vaccine versus placebo. CDR3 coding DNA: TGTGCCAGCAGTGGATATCAGACAGGGAGCCCCCTGGAGACCCAGTACTTC. It yields the protein CASSGYQTGSPLETQYF.